This T cell receptor beta chain came from a study of Graves' ophthalmopathy and Graves' hyperthyroidism. Whole-study results and caveats: Blood shared most expanded thyroid clonotypes above 0.001 frequency. In separating ophthalmopathy from stable hyperthyroidism, a 13-signature model achieved roughly 90% sensitivity and 81.08% specificity.

This clonotype was observed a few times. Its target is unknown. V shed 0 bases and J shed 7 bases, with 9 bases lying between them. The CDR3 is 14 amino acids. CDR1 and CDR2 from the germline V gene are MNHEY and SVGAGI. Amplification of TCR beta CDR3 regions used RNA transcripts. First-round RT-PCR with HTBI primers preceded a second-round multiplex PCR. Via MiXCR, TCRdb re-called the multiplex PCR reads, giving one row per CDR3 protein. The repertoire consists of approximately 1.2 million distinct CDR3 sequences, with around a third occurring once and the leading ten covering approximately 12%. The diagnosis combined clinical symptoms, thyroxine, TRAb, thyroid ultrasound and orbital computed tomography scans.

V gene TRBV6-5 combines with J gene TRBJ1-4; TRBD1 might be the D (5 bases). The sequenced sample consisted of peripheral blood or thyroid tissue (not recorded which). The source is an adult man with Graves' hyperthyroidism. CDR3 protein: CASSYSTASEKLFF. The CDR3, as DNA: TGTGCCAGCAGTTACTCGACAGCGTCTGAAAAACTGTTTTTT.